This T cell receptor (beta chain) was identified during a study of beta chain features in type 1 diabetes (dated by TCRdb to between 2018 and 2020). Background on the whole study: Mean age, gender distribution, total cell number and subset yield were not different between patients and healthy donors. The study compared TCRB repertoires of sorted circulating CD4+ T cell subsets between recently diagnosed type 1 diabetes patients and matched healthy donors. Regulatory and stem cell-like memory subsets were isolated from only 8 patients and about eight healthy donors, whereas naive and central memory subsets came from all 30 or so donors. Across all samples, fewer than 110,000,000 sorted cells were examined, and cell number per subset correlated strongly with RNA yield.

All of the isolated RNA was reverse transcribed with the High Capacity cDNA Reverse Transcription Kit, so expressed TCRB transcripts were sequenced. Deep immunoSEQ sequencing was applied to naive, central memory and regulatory T cell samples, giving an average of about 3.6 million total reads per sample. After sorted cells were lysed in RLT buffer, RNA was extracted with DNase-treated RNeasy Micro or Mini kits, with the choice depending on cell number. To prevent cross-contamination, each cell subset was processed individually, whereas patient and healthy donor samples were processed jointly. Using the immunoSEQ multiplex PCR, TCRB sequences were amplified from cDNA into 87-bp fragments spanning the CDR3 region. Amplicons were sequenced on the Illumina HiSeq platform. Regarding the original processing steps: Synthetic template baselines were used to correct PCR bias computationally, reads within Hamming distance 2 were collapsed together, and singletons that could not be merged were discarded. Reads were aligned against IMGT to assign V, D and J genes, CDR3 length and insertions or deletions at six rearrangement sites. Within each subset, clonotype counts were normalized to the number of sorted cells before true diversity and Gini coefficients were calculated with the tcR R package. The overlap coefficient, calculated on TCRB nucleotide sequences, was used to quantify repertoire sharing. Out-of-frame TCRB sequences from naive cells were analyzed to stand in for the pre-selection repertoire. TCRdb stores this immuneACCESS table with in-frame sequences only. Part of the clones is absent; in the studies checked, under half of the shortfall reflects unresolved V genes, and no reason is known for the rest. For V, J and clone size, that table is used; D and trimming come from the DNA. The sample yields 450,000 or so clones; about an eighth were counted once. The ten biggest clones cover over 0.035% of the sample.

In regard to this clone: This clone's antigen is unknown. Base qualities are not at hand, and no much larger clone is one base apart.

From the cysteine up to the phenylalanine, the CDR3 has a length of 19 residues. The read is trimmed to its CDR3 DNA, 57 bases read in frame from base 1. As encoded in the germline V gene (reference sequence), CDR1 is MNHEY while CDR2 is SMNVEV. V is trimmed back by 7 bases and J by 3 bases, and the junction contains 21 bases that no gene match accounts for. Findings and caveats that apply to the study as a whole: Only small numbers of individuals were included in the HLA sub-analyses, which left unresolved whether HLA type had any influence on TCRB rearrangement. PCR might favor shorter templates, but patient and control samples were amplified and corrected together, so any skew would affect both groups equally. In all four CD4+ subsets, TCRB CDR3 length was moderately but significantly shorter in type 1 diabetes patients. Naive, central memory and regulatory TCRB repertoires appeared more similar among patients than among healthy donors. Sequencing cDNA rather than genomic DNA could over-represent highly expressing activated cells, although activation and CD3 levels did not differ between groups. Patients with type 1 diabetes made fewer insertions and deleted more nucleotides at VDJ recombination sites, implying thymic rearrangement abnormalities.

Each donor gave one peripheral blood draw, averaging roughly 0.11 L, which was collected into heparinised tubes. Naive, central memory, regulatory and stem cell-like memory CD4+ T cells were sorted on a BD FACSAria II using a panel including CD45RO, CCR7, CD25, CD127, CD95 and CD27. A purity above 98% was achieved for all sorted populations. PBMCs were separated immediately by Lymphoprep density gradient centrifugation and were stained directly, without being cultured. Samples were stained and sorted in pairs, with one healthy donor and one patient per experiment, so that batch effects were minimized.

The chain was built from TRBV27 and TRBJ1-1, with 9 bases aligning to TRBD1. The source is a young woman in good health. The sample taken for sequencing was naive CD4+ T cells from blood. The sample's cell subset or site label, decoded: true naive CD4+ T cells. Here is the DNA: TGTGCCAGCATTATCCCTCTCCCGGAACAGGGGGCGGGGGACACTGAAGCTTTCTTT. This encodes CASIIPLPEQGAGDTEAFF.